This T cell receptor (beta chain) comes out of a study of shared clonotypes between healthy human individuals (dated by TCRdb to the early 2020s). For context, the study as a whole: The cohort comprised two women and a few men aged 18 to 49 years. For each donor, three plates each were used for CD4 naive and CD4 memory, two plates were used for CD8 naive, and one plate was used for CD8 memory. To estimate repertoire size and how much clonotype sharing occurs between individuals, the study deeply sequenced the blood TCR repertoires of several healthy adults. To increase sequencing depth and limit assay-specific biases, TCR repertoire library preparation and sequencing were carried out by different laboratories using diverse techniques. Each donor's leukapheresis produced roughly between about 0.8 and 10 billion PBMCs.

The paper's findings and limits, for the study overall: The small number of donors limited the genetic and exposure-history diversity represented. Only blood was sampled, and tissue TCR repertoires likely differ from those in blood. Pairwise subsampling led to the expectation that sequencing depth would affect the degree of clonotype sharing among donors. Even with the large sequencing depth, rarefaction of the sorted-subset datasets indicated that sequencing was incomplete. Compared with non-shared clonotypes, clonotypes shared by all four sorted-subset donors had higher generation probabilities. Larger estimated clonotype richness was generally found for naive subsets than for memory subsets. When several donors were compared, the shared fraction of clonotypes was around 4.6% for naive CD4, 3.5% to 4% for naive CD8, more than 2% for memory CD4, and about 0.36% for memory CD8.

Concerning this clone itself: The clone's antigen remains unknown. Base qualities are not at hand, and no much larger clone is one base apart.

The CDR3 spans 12 residues, from the cysteine through the phenylalanine. Of the read, only the CDR3 DNA is kept; its 36 bases are in frame from base 1. The germline V gene (reference sequence) sets CDR1 to SEHNR and CDR2 to FQNEAQ. At the junction V is shortened by 7 bases and J by 3 bases, with 9 bases in between. Donors were healthy HIV-negative adults with no recently reported acute infections or vaccinations. Every donor was a Caucasian adult living in Nashville, Tennessee, USA. CD8 memory samples consisted of magnetically selected CD45RO+ cells combined with CCR7-negative CD45RA+ effector memory (TemRA) cells. After blood collection by leukapheresis, PBMCs were isolated using Ficoll-Histopaque density gradient centrifugation and then cryopreserved in the vapor phase of liquid nitrogen. Purity and quantity of every magnetically sorted T cell population were checked by analytical flow cytometry. Genomic DNA was isolated from each sorted fraction and quantified by UV absorbance on a Nanodrop 2000c.

TCR CDR3 regions were amplified from genomic DNA by multiplex PCR using the deep immunoSEQ assay. Extracted genomic DNA from each cell subset was distributed evenly across all wells of several immunoSEQ 96-well plates, and each plate was treated as a replicate. For sorted subsets, each replicate PCR was loaded with about 0.2 ug genomic DNA, equivalent to roughly 30,000 T cell genomes. Purified libraries were quantified with a Qubit 3.0 fluorometer, sized on a Bioanalyzer 2100, and re-quantified with the KAPA Library Quantification kit. A separate single-read 150-cycle Illumina NextSeq 550 flow cell was used to sequence each immunoSEQ 96-well plate. Per the source publication's procedure: The immunoSEQ output contained only junctional sequences without quality scores, so filtering could not match that applied to full-length reads. To assign V/J genes and CDR3, sequences were annotated against IMGT germline references using PyIR, a Python wrapper for IgBLAST v1.9. Reads with weak V/J assignments (E-value above 1e-6), missing CDR3, stop codons, out-of-frame junctions, or ambiguous translated residues were removed. V3J clonotypes were defined by identical inferred V gene, J gene, and CDR3 amino acid sequence. Percentage overlap between repertoires was calculated by dividing the number of shared unique clonotypes by the size of the smaller repertoire. Repertoire richness was assessed with RTK rarefaction, the Chao1 estimator, and Recon v2.1 estimates of unobserved clonotypes. OLGA was used to compute generation probabilities for all TCRbeta clonotypes that the gDNA method yielded from a handful of donors. The table was pulled from immuneACCESS by TCRdb, which kept in-frame rearrangements only. Such tables lose some clones; where checked, under half of the loss comes from unresolved V genes, and the rest has no known cause. V, J and clone size were drawn from that table, and D and trimming were deduced from the DNA. Recorded for this sample are under 350,000 clones; roughly 84% of them occurred a single time. The top ten constitute 15% to 20% of the sample.

The TCR sequence derives from a young man in good health. This receptor chain uses TRBV7-9 and TRBJ1-1; no D gene can be assigned with confidence. The sample taken for sequencing was memory CD8+ T cells sorted from blood. Explained via the paper, the cell subset or site label denotes: CD45RO+ cells pooled with CCR7-negative TemRA cells. The CDR3 protein sequence reads: CASTFGDTEAFF. The DNA sequence is given as TGTGCCAGCACCTTTGGGGACACTGAAGCTTTCTTT.